Listed below are T cell receptor beta chains from one sample, sequenced in a study of blood T cell repertoires in COVID-19. TCRdb keeps only in-frame clones here, not all; method: immunoSEQ multiplex PCR. The table lists more than 95,000 clones, 70% to 80% of them singletons. What was sequenced was peripheral blood. The origin of the receptors is a man in his sixties or seventies with acute or convalescent COVID-19. CDR3s include the opening cysteine and the closing phenylalanine or tryptophan. Clone size is shown for a subset of rows, as once, few, many or a class of expanded clone.

clone_size v_call cdr3_aa
NA TRBV3-1/TRBV3-2 CASSQDYYEDTQYF
few TRBV27 CASSRGRGAEAFF
NA TRBV18 CASSPPTSGKRYEQYF
NA TRBV2 CASSPDGGNYGYTF
once TRBV18 CASSLDRTYYGYTF
few TRBV19 CASSPTWDRGQPQHF
once TRBV5-6 CASSDSPNRFNEQFF
few TRBV9 CASSVDTDYYEQYF
NA TRBV6-2/TRBV6-3 CASSPQGGYNEQFF
NA TRBV6-5 CASSQGAGYGYTF
NA TRBV6-4 CASSDWTGGAYGYTF
NA TRBV19 CASSEQGDGELFF
few TRBV27 CASRPNSNQPQHF